A single T cell receptor (beta chain) is shown here with its context. What it binds is not known. The record originates from a study of T cell repertoires in cytomegalovirus infection. Whole-study results and caveats: CMV-specific TCR beta clonotypes restricted by HLA-C dominated the ex vivo response.

The V end lost 2 bases, the J end lost 7 bases, and 10 bases lay between the germline ends. The germline V gene encodes CDR1 SGHDT and CDR2 YYEEEE. The CDR3 is made up of 12 amino acids. TCRdb passed the reads through MiXCR, listing each CDR3 protein once. The sample records 75,000 to 100,000 distinct CDR3 sequences, 25% to 30% being singletons. The TCR comes from a human donor in good health (CMV status not recorded). Some clones in this sample may be carry-over from other donors' samples. The sequencing used CD8+ T cells from cultured PBMCs, collected from culture after CMV antigen stimulation. V is TRBV5-6 and J is TRBJ2-7; the D gene is possibly TRBD1 (5 bases). The CDR3 bases are TGTGCCAGCAGCTTAGGGGCGTGGGAGCAGTACTTC. Translating gives CASSLGAWEQYF.